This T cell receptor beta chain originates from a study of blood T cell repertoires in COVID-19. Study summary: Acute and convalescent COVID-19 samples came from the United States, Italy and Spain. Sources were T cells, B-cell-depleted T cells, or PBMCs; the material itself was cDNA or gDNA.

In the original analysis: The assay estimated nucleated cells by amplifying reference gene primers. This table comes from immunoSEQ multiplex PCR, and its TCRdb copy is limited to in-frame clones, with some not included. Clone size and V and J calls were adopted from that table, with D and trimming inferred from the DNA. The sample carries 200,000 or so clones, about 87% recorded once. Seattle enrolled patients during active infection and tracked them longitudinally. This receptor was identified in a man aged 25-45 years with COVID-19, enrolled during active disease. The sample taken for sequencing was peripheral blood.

CDR3 sequence reads: CASSRNGGPTGELFF. Here the CDR3 DNA reads TGCGCCAGCAGCCGCAATGGCGGTCCCACCGGGGAGCTGTTTTTT. The V call is TRBV4-3, the J call TRBJ2-2; D gene unclear. Germline V gene data show CDR1 as LGHNA and CDR2 as YSLEER. The CDR3 runs to 15 residues. V was clipped by 4 bases and J by 4 bases, with 13 bases between them.